This T cell receptor beta chain appears in the sequencing data of a study of blood T cell repertoires in COVID-19. Patients at the Seattle site were enrolled during active infection and followed longitudinally. There are 16 residues in the CDR3. The germline V gene encodes CDR1 SEHNR and CDR2 FQNEAQ (reference sequence). V was pared by 1 base and J by 0 bases, with 5 bases of the junction left unmatched. Clones were read by immunoSEQ multiplex PCR, and TCRdb kept only the in-frame ones, dropping some. The data contain 300,000 to 450,000 clones, roughly 87% of them singletons. What was sequenced was peripheral blood. This TCR derives from a woman in her sixties or seventies with COVID-19, enrolled during active disease. The chain couples TRBV7-9 to TRBJ2-5; 7 nucleotides align to TRBD1. As DNA, the CDR3 is TGTGCCAGCAGCTTAGGGGACAGAGGGTACCAAGAGACCCAGTACTTC. Translating it yields CASSLGDRGYQETQYF.